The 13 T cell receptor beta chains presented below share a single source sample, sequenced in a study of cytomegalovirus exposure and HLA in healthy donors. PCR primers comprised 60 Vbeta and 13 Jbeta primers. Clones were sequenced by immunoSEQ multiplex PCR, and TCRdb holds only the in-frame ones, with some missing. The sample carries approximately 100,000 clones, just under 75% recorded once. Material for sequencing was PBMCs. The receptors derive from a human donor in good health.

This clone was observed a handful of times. The CDR3 is CASSAPLAWDEQFF. CDR3 sequence (DNA): TGTGCCAGCAGTGCCCCACTAGCCTGGGATGAGCAGTTCTTC. The rearrangement uses TRBV2 and TRBJ2-1; TRBD2 is a possible D gene (6 bases). V was trimmed by 4 bases and J by 8 bases, leaving 15 bases between them. CDR1 SNHLY and CDR2 FYNNEI come from the germline V gene. This CDR3 region has 14 residues.

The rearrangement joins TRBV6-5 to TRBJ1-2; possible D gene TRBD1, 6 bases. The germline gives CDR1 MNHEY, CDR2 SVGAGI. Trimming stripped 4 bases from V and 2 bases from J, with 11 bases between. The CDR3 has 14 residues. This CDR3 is CASSLEQGNYGYTF. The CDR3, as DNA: TGTGCCAGCAGTTTGGAACAGGGAAACTATGGCTACACCTTC.

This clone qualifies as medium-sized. CDR3 loop: CASSGQGEKLFF. CDR3 DNA: TGTGCCAGCAGTGGGCAGGGTGAAAAACTGTTTTTT. The chain has TRBV28 and TRBJ1-4; tentative D call: TRBD1 (5 bases). V lost 5 bases and J 7 bases, leaving 8 bases between the germline ends. Germline lookup yields CDR1 MDHEN and CDR2 SYDVKM. The CDR3 is 12 residues long.

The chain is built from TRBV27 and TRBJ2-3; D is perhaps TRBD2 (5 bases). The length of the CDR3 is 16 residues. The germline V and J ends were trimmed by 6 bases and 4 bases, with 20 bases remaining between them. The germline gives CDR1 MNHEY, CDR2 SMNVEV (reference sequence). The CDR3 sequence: CASSHRTSTNADTQYF. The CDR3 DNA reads TGTGCCAGCAGCCATCGTACCTCGACTAATGCAGATACGCAGTATTTT.

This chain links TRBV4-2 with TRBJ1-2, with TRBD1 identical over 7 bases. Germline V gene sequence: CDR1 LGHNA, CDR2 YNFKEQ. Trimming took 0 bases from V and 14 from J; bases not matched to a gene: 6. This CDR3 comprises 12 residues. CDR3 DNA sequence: TGTGCCAGCAGCCAAGATAAGGGGGCGGGGACCTTC. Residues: CASSQDKGAGTF.

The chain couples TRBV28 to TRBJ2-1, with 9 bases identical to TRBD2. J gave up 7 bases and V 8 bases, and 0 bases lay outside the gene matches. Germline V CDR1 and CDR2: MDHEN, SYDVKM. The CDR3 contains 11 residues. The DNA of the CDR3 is TGTGCCAGCCTAGCGGGGAATGAGCAGTTCTTC. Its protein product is CASLAGNEQFF.

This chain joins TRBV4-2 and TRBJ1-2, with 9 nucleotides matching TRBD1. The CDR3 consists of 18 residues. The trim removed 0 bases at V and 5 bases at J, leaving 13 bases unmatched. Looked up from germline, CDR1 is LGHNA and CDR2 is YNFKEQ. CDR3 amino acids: CASSQDHTGGSVWYGYTF. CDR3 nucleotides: TGTGCCAGCAGCCAAGATCATACAGGGGGCTCGGTTTGGTATGGCTACACCTTC.

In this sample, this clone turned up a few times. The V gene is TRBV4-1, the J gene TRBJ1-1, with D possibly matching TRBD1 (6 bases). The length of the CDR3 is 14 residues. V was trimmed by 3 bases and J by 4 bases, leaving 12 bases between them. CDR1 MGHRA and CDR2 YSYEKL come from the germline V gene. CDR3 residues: CASSHIIGGTEAFF. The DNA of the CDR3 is TGCGCCAGCAGCCACATAATAGGGGGCACTGAAGCTTTCTTT.

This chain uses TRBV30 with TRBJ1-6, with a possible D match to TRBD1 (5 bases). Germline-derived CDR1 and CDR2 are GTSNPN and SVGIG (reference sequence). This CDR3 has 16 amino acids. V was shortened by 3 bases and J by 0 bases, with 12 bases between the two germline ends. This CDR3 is CAWSRGGISYNSPLHF. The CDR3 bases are TGTGCCTGGAGCCGTGGGGGGATCTCCTATAATTCACCCCTCCACTTT. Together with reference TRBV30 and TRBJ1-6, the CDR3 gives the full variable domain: SQTIHQWPATLVQPVGSPLSLECTVEGTSNPNLYWYRQAAGRGLQLLFYSVGIGQISSEVPQNLSASRPQDRQFILSSKKLLLSDSGFYLCAWSRGGISYNSPLHFGNGTRLTVT.

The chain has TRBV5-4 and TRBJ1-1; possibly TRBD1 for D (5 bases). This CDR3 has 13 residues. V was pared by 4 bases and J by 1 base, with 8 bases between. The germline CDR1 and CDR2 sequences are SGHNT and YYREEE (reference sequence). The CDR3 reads CASSLGGNTEAFF. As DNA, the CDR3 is TGTGCCAGCAGCCTCGGGGGGAACACTGAAGCTTTCTTT.

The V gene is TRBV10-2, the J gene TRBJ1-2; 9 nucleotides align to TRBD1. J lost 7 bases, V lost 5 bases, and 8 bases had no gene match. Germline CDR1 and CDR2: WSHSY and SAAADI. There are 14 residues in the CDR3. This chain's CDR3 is CASSTDRGLSGYTF. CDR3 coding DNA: TGCGCCAGCAGTACCGACAGGGGGTTAAGTGGCTACACCTTC.

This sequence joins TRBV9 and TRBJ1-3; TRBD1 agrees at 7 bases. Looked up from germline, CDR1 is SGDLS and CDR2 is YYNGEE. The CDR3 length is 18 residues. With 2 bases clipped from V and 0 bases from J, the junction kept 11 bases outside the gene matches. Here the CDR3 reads CASSVAGQGVTSGNTIYF. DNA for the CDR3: TGTGCCAGCAGCGTTGCTGGGCAGGGGGTTACCTCTGGAAACACCATATATTTT.

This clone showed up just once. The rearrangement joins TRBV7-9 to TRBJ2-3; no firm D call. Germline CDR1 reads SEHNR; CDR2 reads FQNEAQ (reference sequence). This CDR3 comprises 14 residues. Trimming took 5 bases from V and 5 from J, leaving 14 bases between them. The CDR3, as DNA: TGTGCCAGCAGCCTATCCGCTGGCGGAGATACGCAGTATTTT. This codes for CASSLSAGGDTQYF. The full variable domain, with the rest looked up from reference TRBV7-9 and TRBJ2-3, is DTGVSQNPRHKITKRGQNVTFRCDPISEHNRLYWYRQTLGQGPEFLTYFQNEAQLEKSRLLSDRFSAERPKGSFSTLEIQRTEQGDSAMYLCASSLSAGGDTQYFGPGTRLTVL.